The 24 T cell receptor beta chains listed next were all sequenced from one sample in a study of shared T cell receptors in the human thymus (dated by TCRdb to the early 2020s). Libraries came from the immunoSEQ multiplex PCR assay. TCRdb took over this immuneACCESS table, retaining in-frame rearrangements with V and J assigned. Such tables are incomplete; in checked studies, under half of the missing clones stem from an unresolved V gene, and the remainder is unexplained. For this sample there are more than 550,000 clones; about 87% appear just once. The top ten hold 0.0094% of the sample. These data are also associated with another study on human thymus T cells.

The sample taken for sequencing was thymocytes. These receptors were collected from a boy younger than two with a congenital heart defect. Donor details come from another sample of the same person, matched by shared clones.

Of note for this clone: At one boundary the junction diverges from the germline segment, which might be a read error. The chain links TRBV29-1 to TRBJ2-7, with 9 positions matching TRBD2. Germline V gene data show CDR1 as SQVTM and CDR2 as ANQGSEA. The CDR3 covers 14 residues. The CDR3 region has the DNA TGCAGCGTTGAGCGGTATGATCGACTAGCGGCAATAATCTTC. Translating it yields CSVERYDRLAAIIF.

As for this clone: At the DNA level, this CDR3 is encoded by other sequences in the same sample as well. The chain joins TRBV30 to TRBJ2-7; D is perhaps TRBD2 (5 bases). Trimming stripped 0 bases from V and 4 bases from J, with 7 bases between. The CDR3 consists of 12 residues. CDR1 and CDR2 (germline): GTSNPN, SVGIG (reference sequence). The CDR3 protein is CAWSVRGYEQYF. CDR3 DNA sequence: TGTGCCTGGAGTGTACGGGGATACGAGCAGTACTTC.

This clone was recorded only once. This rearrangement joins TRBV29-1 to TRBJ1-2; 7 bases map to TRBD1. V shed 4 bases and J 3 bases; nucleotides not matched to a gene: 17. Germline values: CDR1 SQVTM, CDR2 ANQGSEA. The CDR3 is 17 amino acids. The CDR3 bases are TGCAGCGTTGTAGATATGAGGGACAGTTCGGGGGACTATGGCTACACCTTC. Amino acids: CSVVDMRDSSGDYGYTF.

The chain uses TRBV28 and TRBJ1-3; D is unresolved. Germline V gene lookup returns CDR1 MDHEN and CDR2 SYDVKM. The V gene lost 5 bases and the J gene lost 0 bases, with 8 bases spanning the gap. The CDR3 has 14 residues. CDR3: CASSTGSSGNTIYF. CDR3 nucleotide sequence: TGTGCCAGCAGTACCGGGAGCTCTGGAAACACCATATATTTT.

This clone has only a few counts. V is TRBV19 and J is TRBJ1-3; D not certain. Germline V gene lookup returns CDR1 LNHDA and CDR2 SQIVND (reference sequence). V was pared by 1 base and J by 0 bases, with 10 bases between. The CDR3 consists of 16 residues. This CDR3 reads CASSIGSTRSGNTIYF. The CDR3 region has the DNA TGTGCCAGTAGTATAGGATCTACCCGCTCTGGAAACACCATATATTTT.

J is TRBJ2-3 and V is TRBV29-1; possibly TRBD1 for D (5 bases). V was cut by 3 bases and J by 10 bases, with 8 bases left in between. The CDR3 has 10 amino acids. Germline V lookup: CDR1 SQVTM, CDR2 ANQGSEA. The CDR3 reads CSVDLGPQYF. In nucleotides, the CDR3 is TGCAGCGTTGATCTGGGGCCGCAGTATTTT.

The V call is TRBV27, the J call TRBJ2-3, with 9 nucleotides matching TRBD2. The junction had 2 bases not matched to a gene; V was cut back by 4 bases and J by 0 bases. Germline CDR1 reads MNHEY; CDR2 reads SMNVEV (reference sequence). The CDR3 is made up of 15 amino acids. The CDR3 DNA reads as TGTGCCAGCAGTTACCTAGCGGGGAGCACAGATACGCAGTATTTT. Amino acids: CASSYLAGSTDTQYF.

The CDR3, as DNA: TGTGCCAGCAGCCAAGGTTCAAGCACAGATACGCAGTATTTT. Its protein is CASSQGSSTDTQYF. The V gene is TRBV14, the J gene TRBJ2-3; D is uncertain. CDR1 SGHDN and CDR2 FVKESK come from the germline V gene. CDR3 length equals 14 residues. With 1 base removed from V and 0 bases from J, the gap between germline ends came to 5 bases.

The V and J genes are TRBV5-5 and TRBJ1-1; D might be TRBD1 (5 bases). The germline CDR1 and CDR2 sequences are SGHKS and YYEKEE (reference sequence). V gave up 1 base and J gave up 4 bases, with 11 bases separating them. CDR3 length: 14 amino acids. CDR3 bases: TGTGCCAGCAGCTTGACAGGCCGCGGCACTGAAGCTTTCTTT. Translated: CASSLTGRGTEAFF.

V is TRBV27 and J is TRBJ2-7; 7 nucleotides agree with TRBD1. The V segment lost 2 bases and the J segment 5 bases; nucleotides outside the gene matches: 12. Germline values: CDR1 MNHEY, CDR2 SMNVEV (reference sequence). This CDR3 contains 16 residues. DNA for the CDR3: TGTGCCAGCAGTTTACTGTCTGGACAGGACCTTGACGAGCAGTACTTC. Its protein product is CASSLLSGQDLDEQYF.

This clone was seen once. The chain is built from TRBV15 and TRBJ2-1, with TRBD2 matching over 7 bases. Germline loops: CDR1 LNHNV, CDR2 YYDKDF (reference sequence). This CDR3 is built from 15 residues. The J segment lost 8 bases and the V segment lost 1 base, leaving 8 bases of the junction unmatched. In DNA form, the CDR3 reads TGTGCCACCAGCAGAGTAGAGAGCGGGACTGATGAGCAGTTCTTC. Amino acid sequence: CATSRVESGTDEQFF.

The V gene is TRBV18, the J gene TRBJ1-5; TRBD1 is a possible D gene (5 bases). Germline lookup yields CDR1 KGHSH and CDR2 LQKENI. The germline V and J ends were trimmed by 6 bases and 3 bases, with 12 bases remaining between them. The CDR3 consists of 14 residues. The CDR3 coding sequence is TGTGCCAGCTCTCGCGGGACTTACAATCAGCCCCAGCATTTT. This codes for CASSRGTYNQPQHF.

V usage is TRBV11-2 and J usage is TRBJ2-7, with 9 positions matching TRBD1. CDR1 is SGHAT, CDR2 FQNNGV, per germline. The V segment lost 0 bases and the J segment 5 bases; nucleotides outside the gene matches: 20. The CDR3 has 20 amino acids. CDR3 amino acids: CASSLDQGRRRTGAKDEQYF. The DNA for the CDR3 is TGTGCCAGCAGCTTAGATCAGGGACGGCGCCGGACAGGGGCGAAGGACGAGCAGTACTTC.

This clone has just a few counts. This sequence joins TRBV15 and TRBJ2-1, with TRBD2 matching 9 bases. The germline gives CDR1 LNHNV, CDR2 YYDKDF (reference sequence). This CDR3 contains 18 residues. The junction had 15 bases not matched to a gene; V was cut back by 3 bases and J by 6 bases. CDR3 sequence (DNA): TGTGCCACCAGCAGCGCCCCGGGGCTAGCGGGAAGAACCAATGAGCAGTTCTTC. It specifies CATSSAPGLAGRTNEQFF.

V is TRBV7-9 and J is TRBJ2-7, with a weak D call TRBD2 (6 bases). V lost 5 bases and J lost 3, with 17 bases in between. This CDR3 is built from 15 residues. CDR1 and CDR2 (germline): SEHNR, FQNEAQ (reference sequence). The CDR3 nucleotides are TGTGCCAGCAGCCGATGGGAGGCCCTAATCTACGAGCAGTACTTC. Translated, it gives CASSRWEALIYEQYF.

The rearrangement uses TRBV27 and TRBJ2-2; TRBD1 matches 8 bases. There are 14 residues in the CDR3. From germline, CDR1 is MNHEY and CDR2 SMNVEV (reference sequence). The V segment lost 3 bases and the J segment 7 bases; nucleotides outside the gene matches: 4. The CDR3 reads CASSFRGPGGELFF. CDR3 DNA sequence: TGTGCCAGCAGTTTCAGGGGGCCTGGCGGGGAGCTGTTTTTT.

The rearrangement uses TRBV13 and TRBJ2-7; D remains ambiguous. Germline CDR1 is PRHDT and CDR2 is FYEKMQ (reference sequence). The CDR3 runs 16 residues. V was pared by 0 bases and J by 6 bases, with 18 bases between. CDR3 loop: CASSLGPRGLSGEQYF. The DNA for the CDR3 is TGTGCCAGCAGCTTAGGACCTCGAGGCTTATCGGGCGAGCAGTACTTC. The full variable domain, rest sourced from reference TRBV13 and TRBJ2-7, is AAGVIQSPRHLIKEKRETATLKCYPIPRHDTVYWYQQGPGQDPQFLISFYEKMQSDKGSIPDRFSAQQFSDYHSELNMSSLELGDSALYFCASSLGPRGLSGEQYFGPGTRLTVT.

The chain's CDR3 is CASSVEGIWGREQFF. The CDR3 DNA follows: TGTGCCAGCAGCGTAGAGGGGATATGGGGCAGGGAGCAGTTCTTC. This chain connects TRBV9 to TRBJ2-1, with D possibly TRBD1 on 5 matching bases. The CDR3 sequence is 15 residues long. Germline loops: CDR1 SGDLS, CDR2 YYNGEE. V dropped 0 bases and J dropped 10 bases, with 17 bases sitting between them.

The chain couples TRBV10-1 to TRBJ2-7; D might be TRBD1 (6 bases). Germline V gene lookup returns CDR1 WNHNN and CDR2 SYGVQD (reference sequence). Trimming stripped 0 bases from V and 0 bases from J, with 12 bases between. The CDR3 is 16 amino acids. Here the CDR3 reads CASSESRQATSYEQYF. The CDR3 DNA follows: TGCGCCAGCAGTGAGTCGAGACAGGCAACCTCCTACGAGCAGTACTTC.

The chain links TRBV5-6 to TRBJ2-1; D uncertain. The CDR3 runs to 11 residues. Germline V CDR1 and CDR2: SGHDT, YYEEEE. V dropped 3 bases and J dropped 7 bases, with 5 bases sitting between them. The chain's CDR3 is CASSSRNEQFF. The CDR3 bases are TGTGCCAGCAGCTCTAGGAATGAGCAGTTCTTC.

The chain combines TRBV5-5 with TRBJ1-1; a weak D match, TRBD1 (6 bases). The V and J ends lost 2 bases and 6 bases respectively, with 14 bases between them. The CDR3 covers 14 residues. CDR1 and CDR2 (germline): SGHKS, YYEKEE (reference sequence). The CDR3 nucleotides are TGTGCCAGCAGCTTATCAGGGGAATGGGCTGAAGCTTTCTTT. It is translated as CASSLSGEWAEAFF.

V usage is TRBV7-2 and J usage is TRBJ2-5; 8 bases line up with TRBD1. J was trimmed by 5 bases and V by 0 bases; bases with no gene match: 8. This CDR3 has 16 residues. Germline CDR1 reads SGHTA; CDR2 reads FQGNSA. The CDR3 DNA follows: TGTGCCAGCAGCTTAGCTTCGACAGGGGTCGTTGAGACCCAGTACTTC. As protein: CASSLASTGVVETQYF.

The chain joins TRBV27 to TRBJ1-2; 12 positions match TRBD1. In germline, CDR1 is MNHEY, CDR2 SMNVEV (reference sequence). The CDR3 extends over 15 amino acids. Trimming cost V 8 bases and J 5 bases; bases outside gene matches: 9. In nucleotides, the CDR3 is TGTGCCAGCGGGGGACAGGGGGCCTTCGAGTATGGCTACACCTTC. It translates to CASGGQGAFEYGYTF.

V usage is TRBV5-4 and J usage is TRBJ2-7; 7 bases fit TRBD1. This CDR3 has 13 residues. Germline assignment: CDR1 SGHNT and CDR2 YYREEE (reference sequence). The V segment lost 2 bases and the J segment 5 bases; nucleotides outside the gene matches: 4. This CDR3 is CASSFKGADEQYF. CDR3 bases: TGTGCCAGCAGCTTTAAGGGGGCGGACGAGCAGTACTTC.